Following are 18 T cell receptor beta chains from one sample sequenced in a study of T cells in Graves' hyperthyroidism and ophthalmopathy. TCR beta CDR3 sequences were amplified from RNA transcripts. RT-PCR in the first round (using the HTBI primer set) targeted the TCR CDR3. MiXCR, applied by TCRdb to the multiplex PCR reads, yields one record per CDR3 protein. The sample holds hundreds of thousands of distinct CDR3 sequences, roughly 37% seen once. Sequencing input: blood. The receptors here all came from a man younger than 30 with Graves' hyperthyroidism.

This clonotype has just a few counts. The CDR3, as DNA: TGTGCCAGCAGCCAAGCGGGCTCTGTCTACGAGCAGTACTTC. Its protein product is CASSQAGSVYEQYF. J is TRBJ2-7 and V is TRBV7-8; tentatively, D is TRBD2 (6 bases). V shed 5 bases and J shed 3 bases, with 14 bases lying between them. The CDR3 spans 14 residues. Looked up from germline, CDR1 is SGHVS and CDR2 is FQNEAQ.

The CDR3 DNA reads as TGTGCCAGCAGCCAAGTAGCGGGGGGATCCTACGAGCAGTACTTC. As protein: CASSQVAGGSYEQYF. The chain has TRBV7-2 and TRBJ2-7; TRBD2 agrees at 10 bases. CDR3 length: 15 residues. CDR1 SGHTA and CDR2 FQGNSA come from the germline V gene. Trimming took 5 bases from V and 1 from J; bases not matched to a gene: 5.

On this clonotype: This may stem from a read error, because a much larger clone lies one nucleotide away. The CDR3 loop reads CASSSRYTGAFF. CDR3 DNA sequence: TGTGCCAGCAGCTCGAGATACACTGGAGCTTTCTTT. J is TRBJ1-1 and V is TRBV7-9; no clear D gene. The CDR3 totals 12 residues. CDR1 and CDR2 (germline): SEHNR, FQNEAQ (reference sequence). Full variable domain (outside the CDR3, taken from reference TRBV7-9 and TRBJ1-1): DTGVSQNPRHKITKRGQNVTFRCDPISEHNRLYWYRQTLGQGPEFLTYFQNEAQLEKSRLLSDRFSAERPKGSFSTLEIQRTEQGDSAMYLCASSSRYTGAFFGQGTRLTVV.

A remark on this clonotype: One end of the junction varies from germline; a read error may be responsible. DNA for the CDR3: TGTGCCCGCAGCTCCCACGCGCAATGCGAGCAGTACTTC. Translated, it gives CARSSHAQCEQYF. This chain joins TRBV7-2 and TRBJ2-7; D remains ambiguous. Germline CDR1 reads SGHTA; CDR2 reads FQGNSA. The CDR3 sequence is 13 residues long.

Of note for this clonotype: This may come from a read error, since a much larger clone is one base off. CDR3 nucleotides: TGTGCCAGCAGTTCCTTCCTCGACACTGAAACTTTCTTT. It specifies CASSSFLDTETFF. This chain joins TRBV12-3 or TRBV12-4 and TRBJ1-1; D ambiguous. This CDR3 contains 13 residues.

The DNA for the CDR3 is TGTGCCAGCAGCCTACCAAGGGAGCGCAATCAGCCCCAGCATTTT. It codes for CASSLPRERNQPQHF. The rearrangement links TRBV7-9 to TRBJ1-5; D is unclear. V was shortened by 5 bases and J by 2 bases, with 13 bases between the two germline ends. CDR1 is SEHNR and CDR2 is FQNEAQ in the germline V gene (reference sequence). CDR3 length equals 15 residues.

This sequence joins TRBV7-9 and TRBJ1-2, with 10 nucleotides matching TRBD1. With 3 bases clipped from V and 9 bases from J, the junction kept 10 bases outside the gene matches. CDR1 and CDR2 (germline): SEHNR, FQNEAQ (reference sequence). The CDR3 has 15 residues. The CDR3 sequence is CASSLTGGSSRSYTF. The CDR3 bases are TGTGCCAGCAGCTTGACAGGGGGCAGCTCCCGAAGCTACACCTTC.

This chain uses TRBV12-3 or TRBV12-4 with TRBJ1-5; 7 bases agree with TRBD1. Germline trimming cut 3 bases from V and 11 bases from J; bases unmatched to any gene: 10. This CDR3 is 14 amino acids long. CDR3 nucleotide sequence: TGTGCCAGCAGTTTCACAGGGGAGCCCTGGTCCCAGCATTTT. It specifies CASSFTGEPWSQHF.

As DNA, the CDR3 is TGCGCCAGCAGCCCTAGAAGGGGAGGGTCCAACACTGAAGCTTTCTTT. Its protein product is CASSPRRGGSNTEAFF. The chain uses TRBV4-1 and TRBJ1-1; possible D gene TRBD1, 5 bases. The V gene's germline CDR1 is MGHRA and CDR2 YSYEKL. The CDR3 loop spans 16 amino acids. Trimming stripped 4 bases from V and 2 bases from J, with 17 bases between.

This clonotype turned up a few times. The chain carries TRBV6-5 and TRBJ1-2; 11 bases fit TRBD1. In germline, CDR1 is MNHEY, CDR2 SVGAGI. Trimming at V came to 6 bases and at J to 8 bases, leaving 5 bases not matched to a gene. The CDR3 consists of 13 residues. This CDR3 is CASRLGQGDGYTF. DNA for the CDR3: TGTGCCAGCAGACTGGGACAGGGGGACGGCTACACCTTC.

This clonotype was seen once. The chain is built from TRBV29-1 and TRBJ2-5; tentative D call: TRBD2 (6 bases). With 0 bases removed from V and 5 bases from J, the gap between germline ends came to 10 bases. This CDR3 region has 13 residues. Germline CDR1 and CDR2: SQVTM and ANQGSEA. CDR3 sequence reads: CSVEDGRGETQYF. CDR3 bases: TGCAGCGTTGAAGACGGGCGGGGTGAGACCCAGTACTTC.

CDR3 coding DNA: TGTGCCAGCAGGCGGACCCGAGACAATCAGCCCCAGCATTTT. Protein product: CASRRTRDNQPQHF. V and J are TRBV12-3 or TRBV12-4 and TRBJ1-5; D call uncertain. This CDR3 has 14 residues. V gave up 6 bases and J gave up 3 bases, with 12 bases separating them.

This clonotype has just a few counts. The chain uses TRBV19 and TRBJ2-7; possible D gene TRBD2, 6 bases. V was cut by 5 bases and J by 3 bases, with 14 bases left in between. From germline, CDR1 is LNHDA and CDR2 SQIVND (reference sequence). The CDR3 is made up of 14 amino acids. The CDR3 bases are TGTGCCAGTAGTTTTTCGGAGGGCAGCTACGAGCAGTACTTC. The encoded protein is CASSFSEGSYEQYF.

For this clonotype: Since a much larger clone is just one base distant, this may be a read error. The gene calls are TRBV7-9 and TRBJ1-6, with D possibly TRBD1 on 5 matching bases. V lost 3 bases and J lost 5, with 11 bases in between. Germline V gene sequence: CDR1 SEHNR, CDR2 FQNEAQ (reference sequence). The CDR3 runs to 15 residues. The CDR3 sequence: CASSLGLTHNSPLHF. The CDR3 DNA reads TGTGCCAGCAGCTTGGGACTCACGCATAATTCACCCCTCCACTTT.

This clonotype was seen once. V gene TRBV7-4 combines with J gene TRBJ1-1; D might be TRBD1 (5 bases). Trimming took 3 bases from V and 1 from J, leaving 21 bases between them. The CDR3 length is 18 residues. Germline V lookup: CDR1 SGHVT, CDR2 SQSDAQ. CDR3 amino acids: CASSFSSAGGWRNTEAFF. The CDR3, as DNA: TGTGCCAGCAGCTTTTCCTCGGCGGGGGGTTGGCGGAACACTGAAGCTTTCTTT.

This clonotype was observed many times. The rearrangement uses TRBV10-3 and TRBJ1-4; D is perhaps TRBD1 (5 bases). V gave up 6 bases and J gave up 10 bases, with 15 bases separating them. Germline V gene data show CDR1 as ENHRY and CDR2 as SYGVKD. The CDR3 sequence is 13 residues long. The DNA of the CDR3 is TGTGCCATCAGATCCGACAGAATGGGAAAACTGTTTTTT. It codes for CAIRSDRMGKLFF.

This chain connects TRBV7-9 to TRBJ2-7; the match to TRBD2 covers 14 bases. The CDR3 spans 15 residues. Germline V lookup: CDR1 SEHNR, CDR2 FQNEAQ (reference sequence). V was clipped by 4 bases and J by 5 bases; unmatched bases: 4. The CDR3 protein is CASSSRLAGGNEQYF. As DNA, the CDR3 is TGTGCCAGCAGCTCACGACTAGCGGGGGGGAACGAGCAGTACTTC.

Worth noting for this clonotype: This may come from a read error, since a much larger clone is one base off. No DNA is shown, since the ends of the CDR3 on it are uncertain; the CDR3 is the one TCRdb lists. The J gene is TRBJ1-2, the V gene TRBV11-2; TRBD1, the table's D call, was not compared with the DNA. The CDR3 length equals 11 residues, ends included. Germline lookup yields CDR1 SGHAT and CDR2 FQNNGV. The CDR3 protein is CARRDDYGCTF.